This is a list of T cell receptor beta chains from one sample in a study of cytomegalovirus exposure and HLA in healthy donors. Generated by immunoSEQ multiplex PCR, the TCRdb table keeps only in-frame clones and is missing some. The sample has 200,000 to 300,000 clones; roughly 81% are singletons. Specimen: PBMCs. The origin of the receptors is a girl aged 2-10 years in good health and CMV-seronegative. CDR3s include the opening cysteine and the closing phenylalanine or tryptophan. D genes are given only for firm matches. The size of a clone is reported for some rows only, either as once, few or many, or as a class for expanded clones.

size: -
D: TRBD1
J: TRBJ2-2
V: TRBV14
DNA: TGTGCCAGCAGCAAAACAGGGGCTACGAACACCGGGGAGCTGTTTTTT
CDR3: CASSKTGATNTGELFF

size: -
D: -
J: TRBJ2-1
V: TRBV30
DNA: TGTGCTTTTACTAGTTACTACAATGAGCAGTTCTTC
CDR3: CAFTSYYNEQFF

size: -
D: -
J: TRBJ2-3
V: TRBV30
DNA: TGTGCCTGGAGTGTACTGGAGGATACGCAGTATTTT
CDR3: CAWSVLEDTQYF

size: -
D: TRBD1
J: TRBJ2-3
V: TRBV29-1
DNA: TGCAGCGTTGCCGGACAGGGCAGCACAGATACGCAGTATTTT
CDR3: CSVAGQGSTDTQYF

size: -
D: TRBD1
J: TRBJ2-7
V: TRBV29-1
DNA: TGCAGCGTTGAAGAGACCGGGACAGGAGGCTACGAGCAGTACTTC
CDR3: CSVEETGTGGYEQYF

size: -
D: TRBD1
J: TRBJ1-1
V: TRBV25-1
DNA: TGTGCCAGTAGAAACTCAGGGGGCACTGAAGCTTTCTTT
CDR3: CASRNSGGTEAFF

size: -
D: TRBD1
J: TRBJ2-7
V: TRBV27
DNA: TGTGCTAGCAGTCGACAGCTAGGACAGGGCTACGAGCAGTACTTC
CDR3: CASSRQLGQGYEQYF

size: -
D: TRBD1
J: TRBJ1-5
V: TRBV30
DNA: TGTGCCTGGAGCGGGACAGCTAGCAATCAGCCCCAGCATTTT
CDR3: CAWSGTASNQPQHF

size: -
D: TRBD1
J: TRBJ2-3
V: TRBV19
DNA: TGTGCCAGTAGTGCGCGGGGACAGGGAGGAGATACGCAGTATTTT
CDR3: CASSARGQGGDTQYF

size: -
D: TRBD1
J: TRBJ1-6
V: TRBV7-3
DNA: TGTGCCAGCAGCTTATTGGGGACAGGCCATTCACCCCTCCACTTT
CDR3: CASSLLGTGHSPLHF

size: -
D: TRBD1
J: TRBJ1-1
V: TRBV19
DNA: TGTGCCAGTAGTCCCAACAGGGGGCTGAACACTGAAGCTTTCTTT
CDR3: CASSPNRGLNTEAFF

size: -
D: TRBD2
J: TRBJ2-3
V: TRBV27
DNA: TGTGCCAGCACCTTAGCGGGGACAGATACGCAGTATTTT
CDR3: CASTLAGTDTQYF

size: -
D: -
J: TRBJ1-4
V: TRBV30
DNA: TGTGCCTGGAGTGAACAGAATGAAAAACTGTTTTTT
CDR3: CAWSEQNEKLFF

size: once
D: -
J: TRBJ1-5
V: TRBV19
DNA: TGTGCCAGTAGTATTGTCTCTCAGCCCCAGCATTTT
CDR3: CASSIVSQPQHF

size: -
D: TRBD1
J: TRBJ2-3
V: TRBV9
DNA: TGTGCCAGCAGCCTTCGAGGGACAGGGGTAGCCCGTGGGCAAGATACGCAGTATTTT
CDR3: CASSLRGTGVARGQDTQYF

size: -
D: -
J: TRBJ1-1
V: TRBV6-5
DNA: TGTGCCAGCAGCCCCGACAGGTTAATGAACACTGAAGCTTTCTTT
CDR3: CASSPDRLMNTEAFF

size: -
D: TRBD2
J: TRBJ2-1
V: TRBV30
DNA: TGTGCCGTGAGCTTAGCGGGAGGTTCCTACAATGAGCAGTTCTTC
CDR3: CAVSLAGGSYNEQFF

size: once
D: -
J: TRBJ2-3
V: TRBV5-1
DNA: TGCGCCAGCAGCTTGGTCCAGTATGCAGATACGCAGTATTTT
CDR3: CASSLVQYADTQYF

size: -
D: TRBD1
J: TRBJ2-5
V: TRBV9
DNA: TGTGCCAGCAGCAGCCCCCCCGGGACAGGGCAAGAGACCCAGTACTTC
CDR3: CASSSPPGTGQETQYF

size: -
D: TRBD1
J: TRBJ1-2
V: TRBV5-4
DNA: TGTGCCAGCAGCTTGGGATCGACAGGGGGTAACTATGGCTACACCTTC
CDR3: CASSLGSTGGNYGYTF

size: -
D: -
J: TRBJ1-1
V: TRBV7-2
DNA: TGTGCCAGCAGCTTAACTCAGGGGCAGAACACTGAAGCTTTCTTT
CDR3: CASSLTQGQNTEAFF

size: -
D: TRBD2
J: TRBJ2-7
V: TRBV7-8
DNA: TGTGCCAGCAGCTTAGTTCCGGGACTAGCGGGAGGCCACGAGCAGTACTTC
CDR3: CASSLVPGLAGGHEQYF

size: -
D: -
J: TRBJ2-7
V: TRBV10-2
DNA: TGCGCCAGCAGAATAGCGGTTTCCTCCTACGAGCAGTACTTC
CDR3: CASRIAVSSYEQYF

size: once
D: -
J: TRBJ1-5
V: TRBV5-1
DNA: TGCGCCAGCAGCTTGGGCAGTAGCAATCAGCCCCAGCATTTT
CDR3: CASSLGSSNQPQHF

size: once
D: TRBD1
J: TRBJ1-4
V: TRBV6-1
DNA: TGTGCCAGCAGGACAGGGCCAACTAATGAAAAACTGTTTTTT
CDR3: CASRTGPTNEKLFF

size: -
D: -
J: TRBJ2-3
V: TRBV11-3
DNA: TGTGCCAGCAGCCCCGGGGACTCGACAGATACGCAGTATTTT
CDR3: CASSPGDSTDTQYF

size: -
D: TRBD1
J: TRBJ2-7
V: TRBV7-8
DNA: TGTGCCAGCAGCCCTCGACAGGGTTTTTCCTACGAGCAGTACTTC
CDR3: CASSPRQGFSYEQYF

size: -
D: TRBD1
J: TRBJ1-4
V: TRBV19
DNA: TGTGCCAGTAGTACGAACAGGGGGCGGGATGAAAAACTGTTTTTT
CDR3: CASSTNRGRDEKLFF

size: -
D: TRBD2
J: TRBJ2-3
V: TRBV4-1
DNA: TGCGCCAGCAGCCAGGGACTAGCGTCCCGCACAGATACGCAGTATTTT
CDR3: CASSQGLASRTDTQYF

size: -
D: TRBD2
J: TRBJ2-3
V: TRBV4-1
DNA: TGCGCCAGCAGCCAAGTCCGGCTAGCGGAGAGCACAGATACGCAGTATTTT
CDR3: CASSQVRLAESTDTQYF

size: few
D: -
J: TRBJ1-1
V: TRBV4-1
DNA: TGCGCCAGCAGCGTACGTTGGGGCGCAGCGAACACTGAAGCTTTCTTT
CDR3: CASSVRWGAANTEAFF

size: -
D: TRBD1
J: TRBJ1-5
V: TRBV6-6
DNA: TGTGCCAGCAGCCCTACAGGGGCCAGCAATCAGCCCCAGCATTTT
CDR3: CASSPTGASNQPQHF

size: -
D: -
J: TRBJ1-1
V: TRBV9
DNA: TGTGCCAGCAGCGTAGGTCCAGATGAAGCTTTCTTT
CDR3: CASSVGPDEAFF

size: -
D: TRBD1
J: TRBJ1-2
V: TRBV5-1
DNA: TGCGCCAGCAGCCTCACAGGGGCGGGCTATGGCTACACCTTC
CDR3: CASSLTGAGYGYTF

size: -
D: -
J: TRBJ1-6
V: TRBV30
DNA: TGTGCCTGGAGTCATAAGGGGGACGGGACGTTCCTCCACTTT
CDR3: CAWSHKGDGTFLHF

size: once
D: -
J: TRBJ1-1
V: TRBV6-6
DNA: TGTGCCAGCAGCCCATTACGAGGTGAAGCTTTCTTT
CDR3: CASSPLRGEAFF

size: -
D: -
J: TRBJ2-2
V: TRBV13
DNA: TGTGCCAGCAGCTTACAGGGGATTAACACCGGGGAGCTGTTTTTT
CDR3: CASSLQGINTGELFF

size: -
D: -
J: TRBJ1-2
V: TRBV6-5
DNA: TGTGCCAGCAGTTACTCAGGGGCAGGGGCTAACTATGGCTACACCTTC
CDR3: CASSYSGAGANYGYTF

size: -
D: -
J: TRBJ1-2
V: TRBV30
DNA: TGTGCCTGGAGAACGGGGGGTTATGGCTACACCTTC
CDR3: CAWRTGGYGYTF

size: -
D: -
J: TRBJ1-1
V: TRBV11-2
DNA: TGTGCCAGCAGCTTAGACAGGGCCACTGAAGCTTTCTTT
CDR3: CASSLDRATEAFF

size: -
D: TRBD2
J: TRBJ2-5
V: TRBV9
DNA: TGTGCCAGCAGCGTAGGTACTAGCGGGAGGAAGCAGTACTTC
CDR3: CASSVGTSGRKQYF

size: -
D: TRBD1
J: TRBJ2-7
V: TRBV7-9
DNA: TGTGCCAGCAGCGACCCCGCCAGGGGGTACGAGCAGTACTTC
CDR3: CASSDPARGYEQYF